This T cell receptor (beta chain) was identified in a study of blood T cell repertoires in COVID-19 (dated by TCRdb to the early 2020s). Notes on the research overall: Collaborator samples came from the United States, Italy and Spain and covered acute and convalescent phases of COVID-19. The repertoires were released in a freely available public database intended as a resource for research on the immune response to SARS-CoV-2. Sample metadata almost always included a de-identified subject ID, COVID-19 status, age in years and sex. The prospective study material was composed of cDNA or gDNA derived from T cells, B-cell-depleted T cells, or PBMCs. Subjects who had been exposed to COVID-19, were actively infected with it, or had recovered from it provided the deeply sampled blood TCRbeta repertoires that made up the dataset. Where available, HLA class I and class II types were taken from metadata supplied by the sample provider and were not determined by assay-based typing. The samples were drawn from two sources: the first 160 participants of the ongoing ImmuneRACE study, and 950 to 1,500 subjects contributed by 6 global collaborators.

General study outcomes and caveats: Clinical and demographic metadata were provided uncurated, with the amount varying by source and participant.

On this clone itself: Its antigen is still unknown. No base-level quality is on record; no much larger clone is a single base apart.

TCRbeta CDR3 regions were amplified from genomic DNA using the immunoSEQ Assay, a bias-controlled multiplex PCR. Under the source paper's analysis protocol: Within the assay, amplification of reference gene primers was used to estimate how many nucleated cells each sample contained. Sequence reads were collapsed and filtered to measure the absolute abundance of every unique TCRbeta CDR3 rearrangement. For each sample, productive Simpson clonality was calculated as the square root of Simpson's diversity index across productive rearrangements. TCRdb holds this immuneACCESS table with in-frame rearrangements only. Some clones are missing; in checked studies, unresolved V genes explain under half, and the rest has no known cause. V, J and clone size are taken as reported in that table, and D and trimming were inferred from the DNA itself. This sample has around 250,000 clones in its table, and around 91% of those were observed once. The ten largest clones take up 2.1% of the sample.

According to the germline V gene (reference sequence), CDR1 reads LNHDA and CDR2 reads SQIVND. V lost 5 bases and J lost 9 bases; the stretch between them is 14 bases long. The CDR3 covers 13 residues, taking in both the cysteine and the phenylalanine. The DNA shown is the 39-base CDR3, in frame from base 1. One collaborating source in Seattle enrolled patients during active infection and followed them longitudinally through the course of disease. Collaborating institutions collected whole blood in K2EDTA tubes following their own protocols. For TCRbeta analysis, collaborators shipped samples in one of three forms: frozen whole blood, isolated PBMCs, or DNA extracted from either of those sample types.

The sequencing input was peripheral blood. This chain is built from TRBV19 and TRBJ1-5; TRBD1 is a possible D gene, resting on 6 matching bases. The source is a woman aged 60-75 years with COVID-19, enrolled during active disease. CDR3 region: CASSEQGVGPQHF. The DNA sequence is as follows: TGTGCCAGTAGTGAACAGGGAGTTGGGCCCCAGCATTTT.